The clone carrying this T cell receptor (beta chain) has ten or more counts. TCRdb reprocessed the multiplex PCR reads with MiXCR, giving one entry per CDR3 protein. The sample holds some 38,000 distinct CDR3 sequences, 30% to 45% seen once. This sample was taken from a study of breast tumors, draining lymph nodes, adjacent tissues. The CDR3 is 15 amino acids. The V and J ends lost 3 bases and 0 bases respectively, with 10 bases between them. Looked up from germline, CDR1 is SEHNR and CDR2 is FQNEAQ (reference sequence). The chain employs TRBV7-9 and TRBJ2-3; D not certain. This TCR was recovered from a female donor with breast cancer. Some clones in this sample may be carry-over from other donors' samples. Source material: breast tumor tissue. CDR3 residues: CASSFGRESTDTQYF. Here the CDR3 DNA reads TGTGCCAGCAGCTTTGGAAGGGAAAGCACAGATACGCAGTATTTT.